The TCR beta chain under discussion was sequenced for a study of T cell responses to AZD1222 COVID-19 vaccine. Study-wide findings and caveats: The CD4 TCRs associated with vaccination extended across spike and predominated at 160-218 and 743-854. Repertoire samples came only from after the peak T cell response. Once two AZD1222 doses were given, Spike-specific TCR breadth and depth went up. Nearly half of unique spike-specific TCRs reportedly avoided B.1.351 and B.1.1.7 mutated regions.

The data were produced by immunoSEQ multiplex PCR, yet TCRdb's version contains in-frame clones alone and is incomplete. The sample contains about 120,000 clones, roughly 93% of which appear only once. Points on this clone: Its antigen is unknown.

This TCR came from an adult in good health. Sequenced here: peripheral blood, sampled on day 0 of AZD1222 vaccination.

Here the CDR3 reads CASSASGANVLTF. In DNA form, the CDR3 reads TGCGCCAGCTCGGCTAGTGGGGCCAACGTCCTGACTTTC. The chain has TRBV10-1 and TRBJ2-6; D uncertain. Germline values: CDR1 WNHNN, CDR2 SYGVQD (reference sequence). The CDR3 extends over 13 amino acids. The V end was cut by 8 bases, the J end by 3 bases, with 8 bases between.